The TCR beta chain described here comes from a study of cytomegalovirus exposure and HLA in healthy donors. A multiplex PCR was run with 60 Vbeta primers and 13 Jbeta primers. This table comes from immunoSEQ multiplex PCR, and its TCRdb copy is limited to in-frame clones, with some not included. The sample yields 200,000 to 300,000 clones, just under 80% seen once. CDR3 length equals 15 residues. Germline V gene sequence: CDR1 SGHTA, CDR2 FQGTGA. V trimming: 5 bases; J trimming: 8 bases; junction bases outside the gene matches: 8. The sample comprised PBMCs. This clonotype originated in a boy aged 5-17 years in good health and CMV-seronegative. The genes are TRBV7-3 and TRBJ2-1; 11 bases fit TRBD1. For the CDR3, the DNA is TGTGCCAGCAGCCCCCGGACAGGGGGCAGCGATGAGCAGTTCTTC. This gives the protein CASSPRTGGSDEQFF.